This T cell receptor beta chain was identified during a study of blood T cell repertoires in COVID-19 (dated by TCRdb to the early 2020s). General notes on the study: Samples covering the acute and convalescent phases of COVID-19 were provided by collaborators in the United States, Italy and Spain. The material from the prospective study consisted of cDNA or gDNA derived from T cells, B-cell-depleted T cells, or PBMCs. Subjects who had been exposed to COVID-19, were actively infected with it, or had recovered from it provided the deeply sampled blood TCRbeta repertoires that made up the dataset. The repertoires were made available in a free public database intended to serve as a resource for research on the immune response to SARS-CoV-2. The samples were drawn from two sources: the first 160 participants of the ongoing ImmuneRACE study, and 950 to 1,500 subjects contributed by 6 global collaborators. A de-identified subject ID, COVID-19 status, age in years and sex were almost always included in the sample metadata. Where HLA class I and class II types were available, the types were taken from metadata supplied by the sample provider, not from assay-based typing.

Each collaborating institution followed its own protocols to collect whole blood in K2EDTA tubes. For TCRbeta analysis, collaborators shipped samples as frozen whole blood, isolated PBMCs, or DNA extracted from either of those sample types. Overall results and qualifications from the work: The amount of clinical and demographic metadata varied by source and participant and was provided uncurated.

The immunoSEQ Assay, a bias-controlled multiplex PCR, was used to amplify TCRbeta CDR3 regions from genomic DNA. For the original study's pipeline: Nucleated cell counts per sample were estimated from amplification of reference gene primers within the assay. Sequence reads were collapsed and filtered to measure the absolute abundance of every unique TCRbeta CDR3 rearrangement. Productive Simpson clonality was computed per sample as the square root of Simpson's diversity index over productive rearrangements. Sourced from immuneACCESS, this table was stored by TCRdb with only in-frame sequences that have V and J called. A share of the clones is absent; for the studies checked, an unresolved V gene accounts for under half, and the remainder has no known explanation. The DNA was the basis for D and trimming; V, J and clone size are from that table. This sample comprises 160,000 or so clones, more than 75% of them detected only once. The ten largest make up approximately 1% of the sample.

V and J are trimmed by 5 bases and 0 bases, and the gene matches miss 6 bases of the junction. The germline V gene (reference sequence) gives CDR1 as SEHNR and CDR2 as FQNEAQ. The cysteine opens and the phenylalanine closes a CDR3 of 15 amino acids. The kept DNA is CDR3 alone, 45 bases in frame from the first base. As to this clone: The specificity of this receptor is unknown. Base qualities are not provided; no much larger clone lies one nucleotide away.

The rearrangement combines TRBV7-9 with TRBJ1-2; 7 bases in the middle match TRBD1. The sample was peripheral blood. This clonotype was sampled from a man aged 35-49 years with acute or convalescent COVID-19. The DNA is as follows: TGTGCCAGCAGCCCCGGGACAGTAGCTAACTATGGCTACACCTTC. Its translation reads: CASSPGTVANYGYTF.